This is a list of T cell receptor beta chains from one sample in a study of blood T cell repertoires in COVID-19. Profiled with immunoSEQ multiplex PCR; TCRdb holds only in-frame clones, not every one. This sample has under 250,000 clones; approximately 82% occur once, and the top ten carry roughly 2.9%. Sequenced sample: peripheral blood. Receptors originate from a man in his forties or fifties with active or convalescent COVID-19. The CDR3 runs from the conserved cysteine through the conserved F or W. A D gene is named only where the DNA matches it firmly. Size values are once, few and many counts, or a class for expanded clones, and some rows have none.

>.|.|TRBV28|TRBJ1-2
TGTGCCAGCAGTCGAACAGGGTGGAATGGCTACACCTTC
CASSRTGWNGYTF
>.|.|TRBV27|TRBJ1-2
TGTGCCAGCAGTTTGGCGGGGTCGCTAGTCTATGGCTACACCTTC
CASSLAGSLVYGYTF
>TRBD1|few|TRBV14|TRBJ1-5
TGTGCCAGCAGCCCGCGGCCCGGGACAGGTAATCAGCCCCAGCATTTT
CASSPRPGTGNQPQHF
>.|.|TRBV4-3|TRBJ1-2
TGCGCCAGCAGACGGGGAGCATATGGCTACACCTTC
CASRRGAYGYTF
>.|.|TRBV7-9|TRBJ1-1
TGTGCCAGCAGCGGCGGGGGGCGCAACACTGAAGCTTTCTTT
CASSGGGRNTEAFF
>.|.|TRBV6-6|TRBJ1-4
TGTGCCTCGACGGGGGGGGAAGTTGAAAAACTGTTTTTT
CASTGGEVEKLFF
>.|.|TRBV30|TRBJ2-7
TGTGCCTGGGGGGTTGGGGGACACAGTTACGAGCAGTACTTC
CAWGVGGHSYEQYF
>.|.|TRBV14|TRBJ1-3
TGTGCCAGCAGCCAAGGGCTTATAAGTGGAAACACCATATATTTT
CASSQGLISGNTIYF
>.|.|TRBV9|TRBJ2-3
TGTGCCAGCACCCCCGGGCAGGAGGGAACAGATACGCAGTATTTT
CASTPGQEGTDTQYF
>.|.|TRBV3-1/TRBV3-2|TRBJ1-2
TGTGCCAGCAGCCAAGGCGGGCAGGGCTACACCTTC
CASSQGGQGYTF
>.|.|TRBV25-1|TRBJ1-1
TGTGCCAGCAGTGAATCCCCCGGTGGAGCTTTCTTT
CASSESPGGAFF
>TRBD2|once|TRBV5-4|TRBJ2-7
TGTGCCAGCAGCTTGGCCGGACTAGCGGGGTCCTACGAGCAGTACTTC
CASSLAGLAGSYEQYF
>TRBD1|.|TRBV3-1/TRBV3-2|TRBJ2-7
TGTGCCAGCAGCCAAGGTCCGACAGGGGCGGCGTACGAGCAGTACTTC
CASSQGPTGAAYEQYF
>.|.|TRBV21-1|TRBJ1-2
TGTGCCAGCAGCAAGTTTTCGACAGGGGCCTATGGCTACACCTTC
CASSKFSTGAYGYTF
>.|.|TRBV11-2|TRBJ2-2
TGTGCCAGCAGCTTAGAGCCGGGAACCGGGGAGCTGTTTTTT
CASSLEPGTGELFF
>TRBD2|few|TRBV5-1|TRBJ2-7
TGCGCCAGCAGCCCCCCGGGAGGCTACGAGCAGTACTTC
CASSPPGGYEQYF
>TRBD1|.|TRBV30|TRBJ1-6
TGTGCCTGGAGTGTACGGGGACAGCTGACCGGATCACCCCTCCACTTT
CAWSVRGQLTGSPLHF
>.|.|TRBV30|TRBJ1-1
TGTGCCTGGAGTGTAGGGGGGAACACTGAAGCTTTCTTT
CAWSVGGNTEAFF
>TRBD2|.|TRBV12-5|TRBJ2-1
TGTGCTAGTGTTGCCCCCGGGACTAGCGGGGGATTCACCTACAATGAGCAGTTCTTC
CASVAPGTSGGFTYNEQFF
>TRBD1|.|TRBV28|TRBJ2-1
TGTGCCAGCACCCTGACAGGGGGCAATGAGCAGTTCTTC
CASTLTGGNEQFF
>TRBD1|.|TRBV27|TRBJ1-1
TGTGCCAGCAGTATCCGGGACAGGGGACCCGGGAACACTGAAGCTTTCTTT
CASSIRDRGPGNTEAFF
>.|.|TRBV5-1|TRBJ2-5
TGCGCCAGCAGCAGAGACAGCGTTCAAGAGACCCAGTACTTC
CASSRDSVQETQYF
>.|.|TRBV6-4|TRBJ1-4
TGTGCCAGCAGTGACTTTGGCAGGGAGGGGGAAAAACTGTTTTTT
CASSDFGREGEKLFF
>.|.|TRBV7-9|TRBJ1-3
TGTGCCAGCAGCTCCAGATTGAACGGGGGTAAAGGGAACACCATATATTTT
CASSSRLNGGKGNTIYF
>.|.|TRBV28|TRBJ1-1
TGTGCCAGCAGTTCCCCAGGGGAACGTGCTGAAGCTTTCTTT
CASSSPGERAEAFF
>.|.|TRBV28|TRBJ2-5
TGTGCCAGCAGTTTAGAACAACAGTACCAAGAGACCCAGTACTTC
CASSLEQQYQETQYF
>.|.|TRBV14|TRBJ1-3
TGTGCCACCACTACAGGGAACTCTGGAAACACCATATATTTT
CATTTGNSGNTIYF
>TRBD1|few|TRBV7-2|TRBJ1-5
TGTGCCAGCAGCACCGGACCGGGACAGACATATAGCAATCAGCCCCAGCATTTT
CASSTGPGQTYSNQPQHF
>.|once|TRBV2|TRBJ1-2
TGTGCCAGCCGATTAGCTAACTATGGCTACACCTTC
CASRLANYGYTF
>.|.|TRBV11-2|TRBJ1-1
TGTGCCAGCAGCTTAGATAGACCCAGGGGTACGAACACTGAAGCTTTCTTT
CASSLDRPRGTNTEAFF
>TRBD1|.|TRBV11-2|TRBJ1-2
TGTGCCAGCAGCTTAGTAGGACAGGGGGCATCGGGCTACACCTTC
CASSLVGQGASGYTF
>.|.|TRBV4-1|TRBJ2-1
TGCGCCAGCAGCCGGGAGTCGATAGCTGCGCCCCCGAACAATGAGCAGTTCTTC
CASSRESIAAPPNNEQFF
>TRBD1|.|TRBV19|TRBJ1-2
TGTGCCAGTTCCGGGACAGGGGGTAGGTGGAACTATGGCTACACCTTC
CASSGTGGRWNYGYTF
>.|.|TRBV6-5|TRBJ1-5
TGTGCCAGCAGTTCAGGGGTTGCGAGCAATCAGCCCCAGCATTTT
CASSSGVASNQPQHF
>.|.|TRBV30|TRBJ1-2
TGTGCCTGGAGAGCCACAGGATTAGCCTATGGCTACACCTTC
CAWRATGLAYGYTF
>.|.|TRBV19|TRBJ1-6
TGTGCCACTAAACCCCGAGTCGGGGAAACGTCACCCCTCCACTTT
CATKPRVGETSPLHF
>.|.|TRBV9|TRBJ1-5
TGTGCCAGCAGCGTAGAGGTATCGGGGCCCCAGCATTTT
CASSVEVSGPQHF
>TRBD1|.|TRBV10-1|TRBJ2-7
TGCGCCAGCAGTCCGGGACAGGTTCCCTACGAGCAGTACTTC
CASSPGQVPYEQYF
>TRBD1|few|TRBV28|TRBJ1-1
TGTGCCAGCAGTTTATGGGCGGACAGGGACACTGAAGCTTTCTTT
CASSLWADRDTEAFF
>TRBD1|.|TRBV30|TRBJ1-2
TGTGCCTGGAGTTGGACAGGCTATGGCTACACCTTC
CAWSWTGYGYTF
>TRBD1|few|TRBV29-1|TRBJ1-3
TGCAGCGTTGTAGGGGGCTTCTCTGGAAACACCATATATTTT
CSVVGGFSGNTIYF
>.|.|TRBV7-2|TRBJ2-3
TGTGCCAGCACCGGCCGGGATAGTCGGGGAGATACGCAGTATTTT
CASTGRDSRGDTQYF
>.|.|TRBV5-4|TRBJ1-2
TGTGCCAGCAGCTTGCCCTCCGGGAGTTCGAACTATGGCTACACCTTC
CASSLPSGSSNYGYTF
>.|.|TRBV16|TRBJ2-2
TGTGCCAGCAGCCATAGGCAGGGCACCGGGGAGCTGTTTTTT
CASSHRQGTGELFF
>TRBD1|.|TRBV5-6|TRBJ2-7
TGTGCCAGCAGCATCCGGACAGGTGGGCCCTACGAGCAGTACTTC
CASSIRTGGPYEQYF
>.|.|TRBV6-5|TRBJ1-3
TGTGCCAGCACCAGGGGACAAAGCTCTGGAAACACCATATATTTT
CASTRGQSSGNTIYF
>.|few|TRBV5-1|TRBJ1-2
TGCGCCAGCAGCCCTGACGGAGGCCGAGGCTACACCTTC
CASSPDGGRGYTF
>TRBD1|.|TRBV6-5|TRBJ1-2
TGTGCCAGCAGGAGACAGGGGGCCTATGGCTACACCTTC
CASRRQGAYGYTF
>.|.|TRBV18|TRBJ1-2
TGTGCCAGCTCACCACCAGAGCAGGCGAACTATGGCTACACCTTC
CASSPPEQANYGYTF
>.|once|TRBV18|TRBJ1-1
TGTGCCAGCTCACCCGCGGGTTGGAGAATGAACACTGAAGCTTTCTTT
CASSPAGWRMNTEAFF
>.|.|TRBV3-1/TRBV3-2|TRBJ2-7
TGTGCCAGCAGCAAAACAGACTACGAGCAGTACTTC
CASSKTDYEQYF
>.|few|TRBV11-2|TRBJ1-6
TGTGCCAGCAGCTTTAATTCCGGTAATTCACCCCTCCACTTT
CASSFNSGNSPLHF
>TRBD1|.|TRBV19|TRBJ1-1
TGTGCCAGTAGTATCTACCGGACAGGGGGCACTGAAGCTTTCTTT
CASSIYRTGGTEAFF
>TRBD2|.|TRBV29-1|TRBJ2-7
TGCAGCGTTAGGCTAGCGGGAGGGACCGAGCAGTACTTC
CSVRLAGGTEQYF
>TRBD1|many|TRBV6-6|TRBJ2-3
TGTGCCAGCAGTTACTCGACAGGGACAGATACGCAGTATTTT
CASSYSTGTDTQYF
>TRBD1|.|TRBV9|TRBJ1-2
TGTGCCAGCAAACCTTGGGACAGCGGTAACTATGGCTACACCTTC
CASKPWDSGNYGYTF
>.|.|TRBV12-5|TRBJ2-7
TGTGCTAGTGGTTTGGTACCTGGACAGCTCGACTACGAGCAGTACTTC
CASGLVPGQLDYEQYF
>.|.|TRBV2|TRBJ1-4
TGTGCCACCACCGACGGGATGGCTAATGAAAAACTGTTTTTT
CATTDGMANEKLFF
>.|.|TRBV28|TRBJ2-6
TGTGCCAGCAGTCTCCGGGGCTCTGGGGCCAACGTCCTGACTTTC
CASSLRGSGANVLTF